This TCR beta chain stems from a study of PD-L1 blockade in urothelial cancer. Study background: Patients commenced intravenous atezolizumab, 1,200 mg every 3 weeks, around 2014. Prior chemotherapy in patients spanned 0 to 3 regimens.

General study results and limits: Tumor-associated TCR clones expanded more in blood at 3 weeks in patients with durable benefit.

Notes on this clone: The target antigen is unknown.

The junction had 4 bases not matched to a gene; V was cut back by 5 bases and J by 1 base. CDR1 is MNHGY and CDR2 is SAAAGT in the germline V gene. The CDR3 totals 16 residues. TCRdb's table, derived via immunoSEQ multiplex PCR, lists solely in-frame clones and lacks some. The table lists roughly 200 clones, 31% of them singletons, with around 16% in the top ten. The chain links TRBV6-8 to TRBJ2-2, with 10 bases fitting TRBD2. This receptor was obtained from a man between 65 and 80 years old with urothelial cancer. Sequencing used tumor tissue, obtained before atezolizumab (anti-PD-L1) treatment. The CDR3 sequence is CASSPGLAVNTGELFF. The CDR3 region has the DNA TGTGCCAGCAGTCCCGGACTAGCGGTGAACACCGGGGAGCTGTTTTTT.